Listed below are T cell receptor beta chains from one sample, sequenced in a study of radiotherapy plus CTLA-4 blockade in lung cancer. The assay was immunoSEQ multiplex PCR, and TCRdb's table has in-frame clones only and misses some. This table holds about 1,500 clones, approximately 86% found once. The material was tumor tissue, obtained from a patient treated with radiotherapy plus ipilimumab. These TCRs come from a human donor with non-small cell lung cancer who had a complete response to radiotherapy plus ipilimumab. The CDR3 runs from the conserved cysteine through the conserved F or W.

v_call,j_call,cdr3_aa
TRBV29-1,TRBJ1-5,CSVADSNQPQHF
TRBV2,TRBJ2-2,CASNSGTGDGLFF
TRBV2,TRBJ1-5,CASLKQGIRGQPQHF
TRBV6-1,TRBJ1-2,CASRVWAVYGYTF
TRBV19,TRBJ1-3,CASSLTTGSSGNTIYF
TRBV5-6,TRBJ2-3,CASSLDSGDTQYF
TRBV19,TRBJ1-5,CASSKGFAREAQPQHF
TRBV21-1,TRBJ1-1,CASRIRTEAFF
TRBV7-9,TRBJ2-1,CASSPKGTSYNEQFF
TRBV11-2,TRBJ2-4,CASRLFGSAKNIQYF
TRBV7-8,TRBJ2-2,CASSAARTGELFF
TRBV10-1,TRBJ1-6,CASSGDLSSPLHF
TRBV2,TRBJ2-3,CASSTTDTQYF
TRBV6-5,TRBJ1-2,CASSPARTNYGYTF
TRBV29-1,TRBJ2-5,CSSVDQETQYF
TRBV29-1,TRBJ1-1,CSVGGTEPEAFF
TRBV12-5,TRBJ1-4,CASGLCRGQDEKLFF
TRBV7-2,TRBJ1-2,CASSPRTGGWGGYTF
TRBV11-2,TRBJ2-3,CASSWTSGTDTQYF